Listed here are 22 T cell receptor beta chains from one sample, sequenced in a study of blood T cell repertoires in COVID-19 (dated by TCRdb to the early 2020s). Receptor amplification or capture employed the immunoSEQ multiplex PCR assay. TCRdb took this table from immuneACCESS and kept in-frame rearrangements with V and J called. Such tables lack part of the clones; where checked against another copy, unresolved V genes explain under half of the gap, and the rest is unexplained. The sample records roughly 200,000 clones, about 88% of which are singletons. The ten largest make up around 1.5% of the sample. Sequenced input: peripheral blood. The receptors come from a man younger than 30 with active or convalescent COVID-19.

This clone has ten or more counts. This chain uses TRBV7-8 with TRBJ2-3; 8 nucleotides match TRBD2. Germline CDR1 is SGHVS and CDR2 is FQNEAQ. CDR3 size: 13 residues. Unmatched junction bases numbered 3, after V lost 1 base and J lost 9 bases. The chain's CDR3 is CASSLGTSQTQYF. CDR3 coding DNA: TGTGCCAGCAGCTTAGGGACTAGCCAAACGCAGTATTTT. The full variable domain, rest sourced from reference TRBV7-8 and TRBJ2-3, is GAGVSQSPRYKVAKRGQDVALRCDPISGHVSLFWYQQALGQGPEFLTYFQNEAQLDKSGLPSDRFFAERPEGSVSTLKIQRTQQEDSAVYLCASSLGTSQTQYFGPGTRLTVL.

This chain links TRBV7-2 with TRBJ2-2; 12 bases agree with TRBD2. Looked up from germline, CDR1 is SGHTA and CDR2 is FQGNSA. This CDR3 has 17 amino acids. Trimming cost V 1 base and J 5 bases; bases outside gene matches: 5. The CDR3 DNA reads TGTGCCAGCAGCTTAGAAGGCACTAGCGGGAGGACCGGGGAGCTGTTTTTT. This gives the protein CASSLEGTSGRTGELFF. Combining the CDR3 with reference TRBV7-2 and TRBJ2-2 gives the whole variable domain GAGVSQSPSNKVTEKGKDVELRCDPISGHTALYWYRQSLGQGLEFLIYFQGNSAPDKSGLPSDRFSAERTGGSVSTLTIQRTQQEDSAVYLCASSLEGTSGRTGELFFGEGSRLTVL.

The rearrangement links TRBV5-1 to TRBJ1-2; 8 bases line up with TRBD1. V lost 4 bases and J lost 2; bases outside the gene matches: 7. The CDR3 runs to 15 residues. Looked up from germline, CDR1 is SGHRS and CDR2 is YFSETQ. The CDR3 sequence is CASSDQTGVNYGYTF. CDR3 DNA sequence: TGCGCCAGCAGCGATCAGACAGGGGTAAACTATGGCTACACCTTC.

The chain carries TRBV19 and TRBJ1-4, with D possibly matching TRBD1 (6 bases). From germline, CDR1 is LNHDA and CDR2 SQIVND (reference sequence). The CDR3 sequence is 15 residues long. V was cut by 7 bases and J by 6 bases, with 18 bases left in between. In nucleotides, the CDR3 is TGTGCCAGTACAAGAGGGGGGGCGGACGATGAAAAACTGTTTTTT. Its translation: CASTRGGADDEKLFF.

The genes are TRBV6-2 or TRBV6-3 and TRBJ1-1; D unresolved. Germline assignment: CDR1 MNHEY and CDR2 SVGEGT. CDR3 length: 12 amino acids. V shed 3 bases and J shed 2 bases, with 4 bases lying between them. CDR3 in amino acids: CASSYKNTEAFF. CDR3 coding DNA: TGTGCCAGCAGTTATAAAAACACTGAAGCTTTCTTT.

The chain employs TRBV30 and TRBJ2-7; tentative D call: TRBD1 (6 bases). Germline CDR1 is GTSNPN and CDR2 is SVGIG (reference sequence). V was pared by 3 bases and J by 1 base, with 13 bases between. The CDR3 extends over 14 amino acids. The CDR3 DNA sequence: TGTGCCTGGAGCACACAGGGCTTATCCTACGAGCAGTACTTC. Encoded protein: CAWSTQGLSYEQYF. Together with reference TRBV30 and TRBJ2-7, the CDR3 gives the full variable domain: SQTIHQWPATLVQPVGSPLSLECTVEGTSNPNLYWYRQAAGRGLQLLFYSVGIGQISSEVPQNLSASRPQDRQFILSSKKLLLSDSGFYLCAWSTQGLSYEQYFGPGTRLTVT.

This chain's CDR3 is CASSLRGGGEYEQYF. CDR3 sequence (DNA): TGTGCCAGCAGCTTGCGAGGCGGGGGCGAATACGAGCAGTACTTC. V usage is TRBV5-6 and J usage is TRBJ2-7; possibly TRBD2 for D (7 bases). The V gene's germline CDR1 is SGHDT and CDR2 YYEEEE. CDR3 length equals 15 residues. V dropped 1 base and J dropped 4 bases, with 15 bases sitting between them.

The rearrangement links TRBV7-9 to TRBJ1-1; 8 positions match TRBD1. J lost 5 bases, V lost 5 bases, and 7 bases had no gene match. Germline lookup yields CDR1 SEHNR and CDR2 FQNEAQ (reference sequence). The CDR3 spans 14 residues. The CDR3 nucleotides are TGTGCCAGCAGCATCACAGGGGGGAGAACTGAAGCTTTCTTT. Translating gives CASSITGGRTEAFF. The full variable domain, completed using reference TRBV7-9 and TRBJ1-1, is DTGVSQNPRHKITKRGQNVTFRCDPISEHNRLYWYRQTLGQGPEFLTYFQNEAQLEKSRLLSDRFSAERPKGSFSTLEIQRTEQGDSAMYLCASSITGGRTEAFFGQGTRLTVV.

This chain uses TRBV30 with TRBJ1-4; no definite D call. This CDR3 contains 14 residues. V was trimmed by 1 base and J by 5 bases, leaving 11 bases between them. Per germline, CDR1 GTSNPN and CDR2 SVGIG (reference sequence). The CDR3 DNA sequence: TGTGCCTGGAGTGGCTCAGACTCGAATGAAAAACTGTTTTTT. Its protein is CAWSGSDSNEKLFF.

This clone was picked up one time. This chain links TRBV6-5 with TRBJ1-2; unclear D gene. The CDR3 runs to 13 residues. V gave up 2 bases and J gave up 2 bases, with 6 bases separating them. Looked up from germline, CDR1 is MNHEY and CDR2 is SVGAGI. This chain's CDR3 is CASSYDKNYGYTF. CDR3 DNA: TGTGCCAGCAGTTACGACAAGAACTATGGCTACACCTTC.

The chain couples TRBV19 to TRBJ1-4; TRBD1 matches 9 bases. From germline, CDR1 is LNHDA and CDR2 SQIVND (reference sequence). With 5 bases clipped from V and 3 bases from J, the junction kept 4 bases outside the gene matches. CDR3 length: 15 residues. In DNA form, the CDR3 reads TGTGCCAGTAGTTCGTACAGGGGGCCTAATGAAAAACTGTTTTTT. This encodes CASSSYRGPNEKLFF.

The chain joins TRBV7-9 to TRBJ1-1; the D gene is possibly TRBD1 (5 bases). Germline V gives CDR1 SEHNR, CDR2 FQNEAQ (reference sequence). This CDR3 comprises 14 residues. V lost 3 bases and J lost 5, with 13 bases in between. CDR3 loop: CASSFSAGGTEAFF. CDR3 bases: TGTGCCAGCAGCTTCTCTGCCGGGGGGACTGAAGCTTTCTTT.

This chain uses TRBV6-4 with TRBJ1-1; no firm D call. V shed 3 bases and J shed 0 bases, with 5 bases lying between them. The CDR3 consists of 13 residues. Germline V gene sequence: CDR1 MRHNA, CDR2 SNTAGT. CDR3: CASSEQLNTEAFF. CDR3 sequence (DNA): TGTGCCAGCAGTGAACAGCTGAACACTGAAGCTTTCTTT.

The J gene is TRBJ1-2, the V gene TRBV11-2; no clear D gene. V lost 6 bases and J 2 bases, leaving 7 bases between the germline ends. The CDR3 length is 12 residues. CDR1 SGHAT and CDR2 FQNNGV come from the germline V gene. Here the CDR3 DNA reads TGTGCCAGCAGTGAGCGGAACTATGGCTACACCTTC. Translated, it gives CASSERNYGYTF.

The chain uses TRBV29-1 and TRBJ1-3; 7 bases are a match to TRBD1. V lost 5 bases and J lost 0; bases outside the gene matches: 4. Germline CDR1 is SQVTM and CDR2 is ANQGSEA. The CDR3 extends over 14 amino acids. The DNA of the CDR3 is TGCAGCGTTACCGGGACAGCCTCTGGAAACACCATATATTTT. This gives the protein CSVTGTASGNTIYF.

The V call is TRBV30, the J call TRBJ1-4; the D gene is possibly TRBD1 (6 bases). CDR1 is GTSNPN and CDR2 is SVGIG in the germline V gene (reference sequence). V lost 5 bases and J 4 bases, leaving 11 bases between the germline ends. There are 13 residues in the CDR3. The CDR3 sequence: CAWGGVDNEKLFF. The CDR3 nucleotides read TGTGCCTGGGGGGGCGTAGATAATGAAAAACTGTTTTTT.

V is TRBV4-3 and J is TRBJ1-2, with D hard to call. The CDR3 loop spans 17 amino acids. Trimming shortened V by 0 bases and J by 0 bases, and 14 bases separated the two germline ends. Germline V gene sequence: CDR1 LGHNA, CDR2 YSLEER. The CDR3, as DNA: TGCGCCAGCAGCCAAGAAGGAGGGTCCCTTACTAACTATGGCTACACCTTC. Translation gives CASSQEGGSLTNYGYTF.

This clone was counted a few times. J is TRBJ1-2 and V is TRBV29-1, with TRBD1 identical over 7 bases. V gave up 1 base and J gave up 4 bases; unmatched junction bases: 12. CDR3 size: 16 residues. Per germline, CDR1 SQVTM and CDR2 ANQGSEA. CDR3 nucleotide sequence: TGCAGCGTTGAAGGGGACCACAGGGGTTTTTCCTATGGCTACACCTTC. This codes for CSVEGDHRGFSYGYTF. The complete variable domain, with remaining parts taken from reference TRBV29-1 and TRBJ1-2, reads SAVISQKPSRDICQRGTSLTIQCQVDSQVTMMFWYRQQPGQSLTLIATANQGSEATYESGFVIDKFPISRPNLTFSTLTVSNMSPEDSSIYLCSVEGDHRGFSYGYTFGSGTRLTVV.

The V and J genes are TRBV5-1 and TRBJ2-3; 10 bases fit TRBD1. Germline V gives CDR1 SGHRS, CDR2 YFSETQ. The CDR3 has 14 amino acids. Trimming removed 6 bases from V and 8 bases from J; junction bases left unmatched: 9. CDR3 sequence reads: CASTPWTGGGTQYF. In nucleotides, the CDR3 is TGCGCCAGCACGCCTTGGACAGGGGGTGGTACGCAGTATTTT.

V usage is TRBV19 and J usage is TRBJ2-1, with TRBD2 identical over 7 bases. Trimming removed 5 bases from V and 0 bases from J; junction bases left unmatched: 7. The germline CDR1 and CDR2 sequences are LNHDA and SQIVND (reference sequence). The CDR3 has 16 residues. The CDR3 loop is CASSADWGGSYNEQFF. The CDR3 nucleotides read TGTGCCAGTAGTGCCGATTGGGGGGGCTCCTACAATGAGCAGTTCTTC.

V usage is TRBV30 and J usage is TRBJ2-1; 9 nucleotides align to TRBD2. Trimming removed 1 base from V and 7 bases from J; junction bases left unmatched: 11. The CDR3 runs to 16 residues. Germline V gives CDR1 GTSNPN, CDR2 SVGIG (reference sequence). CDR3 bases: TGTGCCTGGAGTGCGACTAGCGGAGTAATGGGAAATGAGCAGTTCTTC. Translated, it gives CAWSATSGVMGNEQFF. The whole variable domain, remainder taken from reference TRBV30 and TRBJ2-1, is SQTIHQWPATLVQPVGSPLSLECTVEGTSNPNLYWYRQAAGRGLQLLFYSVGIGQISSEVPQNLSASRPQDRQFILSSKKLLLSDSGFYLCAWSATSGVMGNEQFFGPGTRLTVL.

Here the CDR3 DNA reads TGTGCCAGCAGTGAAGCAGCAGGGCCCACTGAAGCTTTCTTT. Its translation is CASSEAAGPTEAFF. The chain uses TRBV6-1 and TRBJ1-1; tentatively, D is TRBD1 (5 bases). Germline lookup yields CDR1 MNHNS and CDR2 SASEGT. The CDR3 runs to 14 residues. The ends were cut back, 0 bases at V and 4 bases at J, with 9 bases in the middle.